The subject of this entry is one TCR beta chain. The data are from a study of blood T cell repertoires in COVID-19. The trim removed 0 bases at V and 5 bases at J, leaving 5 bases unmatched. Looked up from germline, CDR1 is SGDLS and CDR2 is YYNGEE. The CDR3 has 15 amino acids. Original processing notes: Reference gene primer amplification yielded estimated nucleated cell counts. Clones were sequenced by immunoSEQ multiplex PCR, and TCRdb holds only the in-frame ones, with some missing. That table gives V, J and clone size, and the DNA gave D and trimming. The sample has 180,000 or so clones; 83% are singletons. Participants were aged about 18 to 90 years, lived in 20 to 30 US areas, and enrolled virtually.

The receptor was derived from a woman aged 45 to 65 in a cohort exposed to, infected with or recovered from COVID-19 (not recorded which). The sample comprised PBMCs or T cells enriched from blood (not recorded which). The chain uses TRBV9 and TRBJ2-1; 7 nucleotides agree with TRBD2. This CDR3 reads CASSVDPSGDNEQFF. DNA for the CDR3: TGTGCCAGCAGCGTAGACCCTAGCGGCGACAATGAGCAGTTCTTC.